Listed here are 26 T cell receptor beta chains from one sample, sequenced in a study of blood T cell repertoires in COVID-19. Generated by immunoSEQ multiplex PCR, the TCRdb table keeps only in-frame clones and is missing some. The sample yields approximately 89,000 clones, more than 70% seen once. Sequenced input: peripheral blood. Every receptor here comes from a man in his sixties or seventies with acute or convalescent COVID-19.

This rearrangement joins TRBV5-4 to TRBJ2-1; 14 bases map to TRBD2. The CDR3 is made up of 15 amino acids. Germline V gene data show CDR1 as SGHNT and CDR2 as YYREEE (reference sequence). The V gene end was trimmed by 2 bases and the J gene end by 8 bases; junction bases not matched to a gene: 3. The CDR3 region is CASSLRLAGGDEQFF. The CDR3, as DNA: TGTGCCAGCAGCTTACGACTAGCGGGGGGGGATGAGCAGTTCTTC.

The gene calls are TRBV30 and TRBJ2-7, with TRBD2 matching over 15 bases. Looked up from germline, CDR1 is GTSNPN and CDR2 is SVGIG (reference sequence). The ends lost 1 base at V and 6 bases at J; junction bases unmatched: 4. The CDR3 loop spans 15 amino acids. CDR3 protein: CAWSGGLAGGGEQYF. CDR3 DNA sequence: TGTGCCTGGAGTGGGGGACTAGCGGGAGGAGGCGAGCAGTACTTC.

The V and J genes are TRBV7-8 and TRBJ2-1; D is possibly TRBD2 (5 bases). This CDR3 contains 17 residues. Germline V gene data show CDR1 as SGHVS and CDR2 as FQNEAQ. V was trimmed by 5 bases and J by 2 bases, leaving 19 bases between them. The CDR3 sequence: CASSRLTGQAAYNEQFF. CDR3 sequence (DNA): TGTGCCAGCAGCCGATTAACGGGCCAAGCGGCCTACAATGAGCAGTTCTTC. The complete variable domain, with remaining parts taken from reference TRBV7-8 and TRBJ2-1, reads GAGVSQSPRYKVAKRGQDVALRCDPISGHVSLFWYQQALGQGPEFLTYFQNEAQLDKSGLPSDRFFAERPEGSVSTLKIQRTQQEDSAVYLCASSRLTGQAAYNEQFFGPGTRLTVL.

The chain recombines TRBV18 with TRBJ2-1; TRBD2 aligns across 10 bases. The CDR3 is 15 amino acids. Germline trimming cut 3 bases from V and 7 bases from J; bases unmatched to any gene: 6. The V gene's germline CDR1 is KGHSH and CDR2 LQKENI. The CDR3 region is CASSPPGLAQNEQFF. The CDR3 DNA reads TGTGCCAGCTCACCTCCGGGACTAGCGCAGAATGAGCAGTTCTTC.

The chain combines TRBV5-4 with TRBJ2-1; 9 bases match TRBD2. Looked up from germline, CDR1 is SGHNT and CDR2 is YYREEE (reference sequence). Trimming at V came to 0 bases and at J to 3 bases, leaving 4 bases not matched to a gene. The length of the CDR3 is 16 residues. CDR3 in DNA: TGTGCCAGCAGCTTGGCCTGGCGGGAGGGCTACAATGAGCAGTTCTTC. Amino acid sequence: CASSLAWREGYNEQFF. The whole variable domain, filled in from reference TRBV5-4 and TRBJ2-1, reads ETGVTQSPTHLIKTRGQQVTLRCSSQSGHNTVSWYQQALGQGPQFIFQYYREEENGRGNFPPRFSGLQFPNYSSELNVNALELDDSALYLCASSLAWREGYNEQFFGPGTRLTVL.

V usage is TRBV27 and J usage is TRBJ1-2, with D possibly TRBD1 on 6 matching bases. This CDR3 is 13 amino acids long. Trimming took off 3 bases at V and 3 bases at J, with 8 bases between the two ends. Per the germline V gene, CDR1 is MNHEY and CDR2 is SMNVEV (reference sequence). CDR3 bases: TGTGCCAGCAGTTTGGGGGGGCACTATGGCTACACCTTC. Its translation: CASSLGGHYGYTF.

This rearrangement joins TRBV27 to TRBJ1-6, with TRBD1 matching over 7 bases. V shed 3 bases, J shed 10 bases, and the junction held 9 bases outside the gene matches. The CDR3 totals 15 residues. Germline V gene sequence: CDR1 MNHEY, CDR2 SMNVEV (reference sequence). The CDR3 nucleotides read TGTGCCAGCAGTTTCGGACAGGCGCGGGGATCACCCCTCCACTTT. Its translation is CASSFGQARGSPLHF.

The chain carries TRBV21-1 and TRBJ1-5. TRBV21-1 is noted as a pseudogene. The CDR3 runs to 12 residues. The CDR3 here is CASWSKHQPQHF. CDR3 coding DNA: TGTGCCAGCTGGTCCAAGCATCAGCCCCAGCATTTT.

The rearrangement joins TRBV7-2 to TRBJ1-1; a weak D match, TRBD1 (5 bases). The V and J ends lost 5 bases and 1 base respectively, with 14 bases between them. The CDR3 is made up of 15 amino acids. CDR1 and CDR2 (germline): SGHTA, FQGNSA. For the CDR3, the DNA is TGTGCCAGCAGCCTACAGACGGGGGGGAACACTGAAGCTTTCTTT. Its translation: CASSLQTGGNTEAFF.

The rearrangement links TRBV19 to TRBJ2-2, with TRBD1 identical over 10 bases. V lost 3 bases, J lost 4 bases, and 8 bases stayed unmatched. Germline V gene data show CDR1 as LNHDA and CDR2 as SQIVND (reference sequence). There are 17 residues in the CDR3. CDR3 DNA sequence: TGTGCCAGTAGTATCCGTTCGACAGGGGGCGTCACCGGGGAGCTGTTTTTT. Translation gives CASSIRSTGGVTGELFF.

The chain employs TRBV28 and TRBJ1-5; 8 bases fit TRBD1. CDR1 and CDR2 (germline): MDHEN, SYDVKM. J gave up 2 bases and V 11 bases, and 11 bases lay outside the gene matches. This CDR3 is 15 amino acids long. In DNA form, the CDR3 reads TGTGCCTCCCATACAGGGGGTAGCGGCAATCAGCCCCAGCATTTT. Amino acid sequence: CASHTGGSGNQPQHF.

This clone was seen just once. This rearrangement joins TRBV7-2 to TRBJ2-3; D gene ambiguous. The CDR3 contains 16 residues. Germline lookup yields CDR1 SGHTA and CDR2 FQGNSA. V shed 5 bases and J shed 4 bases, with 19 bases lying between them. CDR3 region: CASSPYVPRLADTQYF. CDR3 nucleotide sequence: TGTGCCAGCAGCCCCTACGTTCCGCGGCTAGCAGATACGCAGTATTTT. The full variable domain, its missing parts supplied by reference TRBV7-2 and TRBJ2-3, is GAGVSQSPSNKVTEKGKDVELRCDPISGHTALYWYRQSLGQGLEFLIYFQGNSAPDKSGLPSDRFSAERTGGSVSTLTIQRTQQEDSAVYLCASSPYVPRLADTQYFGPGTRLTVL.

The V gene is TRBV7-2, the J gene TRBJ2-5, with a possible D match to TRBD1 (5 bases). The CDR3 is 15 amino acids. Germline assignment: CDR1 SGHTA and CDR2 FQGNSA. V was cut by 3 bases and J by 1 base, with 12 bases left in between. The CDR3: CASSFSWGRQETQYF. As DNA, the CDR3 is TGTGCCAGCAGCTTCTCTTGGGGCCGCCAAGAGACCCAGTACTTC.

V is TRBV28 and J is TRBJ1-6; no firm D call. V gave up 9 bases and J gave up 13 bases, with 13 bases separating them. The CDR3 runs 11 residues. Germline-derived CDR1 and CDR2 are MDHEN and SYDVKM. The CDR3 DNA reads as TGTGCCAGTGCGGGGTTTTCGCCCCTCCACTTT. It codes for CASAGFSPLHF. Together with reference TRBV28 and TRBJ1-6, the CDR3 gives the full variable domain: DVKVTQSSRYLVKRTGEKVFLECVQDMDHENMFWYRQDPGLGLRLIYFSYDVKMKEKGDIPEGYSVSREKKERFSLILESASTNQTSMYLCASAGFSPLHFGNGTRLTVT.

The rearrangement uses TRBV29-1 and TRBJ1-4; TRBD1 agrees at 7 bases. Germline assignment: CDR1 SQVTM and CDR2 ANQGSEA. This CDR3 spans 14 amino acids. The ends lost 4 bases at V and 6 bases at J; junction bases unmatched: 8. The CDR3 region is CSVAGLTGYEKLFF. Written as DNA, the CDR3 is TGCAGCGTTGCCGGGTTGACAGGGTATGAAAAACTGTTTTTT.

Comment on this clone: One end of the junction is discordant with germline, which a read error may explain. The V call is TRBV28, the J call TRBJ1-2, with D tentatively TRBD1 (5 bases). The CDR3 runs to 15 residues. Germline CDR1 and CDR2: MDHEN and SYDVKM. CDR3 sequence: CASSLATRLTDSILF. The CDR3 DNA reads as TGTGCCAGCAGTTTAGCGACCCGGCTGACAGATAGTATCCTTTTC.

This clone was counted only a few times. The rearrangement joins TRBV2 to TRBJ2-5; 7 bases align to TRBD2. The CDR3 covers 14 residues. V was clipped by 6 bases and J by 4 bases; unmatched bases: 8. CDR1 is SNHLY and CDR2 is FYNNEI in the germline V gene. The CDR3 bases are TGTGCCAGCAGACTGTCGGGGGGAAGAGAGACCCAGTACTTC. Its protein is CASRLSGGRETQYF.

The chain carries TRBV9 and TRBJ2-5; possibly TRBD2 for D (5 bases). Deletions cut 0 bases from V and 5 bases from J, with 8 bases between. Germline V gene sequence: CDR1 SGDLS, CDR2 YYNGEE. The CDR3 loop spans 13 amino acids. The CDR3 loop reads CASSVGLSETQYF. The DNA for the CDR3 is TGTGCCAGCAGCGTAGGACTATCGGAGACCCAGTACTTC.

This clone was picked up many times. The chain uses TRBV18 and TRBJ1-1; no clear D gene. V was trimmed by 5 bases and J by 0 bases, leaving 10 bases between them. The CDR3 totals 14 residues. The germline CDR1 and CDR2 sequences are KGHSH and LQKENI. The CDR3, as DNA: TGTGCCAGCTCAGTCGACATCTTGAACACTGAAGCTTTCTTT. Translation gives CASSVDILNTEAFF.

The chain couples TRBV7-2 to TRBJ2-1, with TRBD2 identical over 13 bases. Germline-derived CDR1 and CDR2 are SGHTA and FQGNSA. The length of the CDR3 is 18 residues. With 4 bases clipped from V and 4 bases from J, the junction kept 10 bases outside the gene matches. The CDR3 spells CASSSLKTSGRQYNEQFF. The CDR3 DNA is TGTGCCAGCAGCTCTCTAAAGACTAGCGGGAGGCAATACAATGAGCAGTTCTTC.

As DNA, the CDR3 is TGTGCCAGTAGTTTAACGGACGCGGGACAGCTCTATGGCTACACCTTC. This codes for CASSLTDAGQLYGYTF. V is TRBV19 and J is TRBJ1-2, with 7 bases matching TRBD1. The CDR3 extends over 16 amino acids. CDR1 LNHDA and CDR2 SQIVND come from the germline V gene (reference sequence). Losses at the gene ends were 5 bases for V and 4 bases for J; bases not matched to a gene: 13.

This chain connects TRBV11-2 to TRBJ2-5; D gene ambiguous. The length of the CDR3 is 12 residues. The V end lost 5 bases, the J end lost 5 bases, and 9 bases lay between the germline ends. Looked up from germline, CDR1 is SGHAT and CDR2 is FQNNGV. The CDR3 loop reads CASSPYSETQYF. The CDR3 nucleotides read TGTGCCAGCAGCCCGTATTCGGAGACCCAGTACTTC.

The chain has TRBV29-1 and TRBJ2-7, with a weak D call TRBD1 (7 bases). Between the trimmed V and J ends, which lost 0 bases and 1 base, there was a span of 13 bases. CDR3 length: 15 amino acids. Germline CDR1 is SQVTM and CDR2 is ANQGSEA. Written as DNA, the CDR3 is TGCAGCGTTGAAGAAGGAGGGGGCAGGTCCTACGAGCAGTACTTC. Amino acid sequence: CSVEEGGGRSYEQYF.

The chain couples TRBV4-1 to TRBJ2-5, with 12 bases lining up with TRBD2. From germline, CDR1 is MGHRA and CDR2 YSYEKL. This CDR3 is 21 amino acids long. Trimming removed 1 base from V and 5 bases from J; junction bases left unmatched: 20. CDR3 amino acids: CASSQVVRASGRADERETQYF. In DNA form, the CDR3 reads TGCGCCAGCAGCCAAGTGGTTCGGGCTAGCGGGAGGGCCGACGAACGGGAGACCCAGTACTTC.

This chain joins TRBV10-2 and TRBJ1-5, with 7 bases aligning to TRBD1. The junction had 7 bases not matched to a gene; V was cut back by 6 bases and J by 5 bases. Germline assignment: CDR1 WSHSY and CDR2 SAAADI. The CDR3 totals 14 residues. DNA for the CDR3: TGCGCCAGCAGGGACAGGTTGGGGCATCAGCCCCAGCATTTT. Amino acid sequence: CASRDRLGHQPQHF.

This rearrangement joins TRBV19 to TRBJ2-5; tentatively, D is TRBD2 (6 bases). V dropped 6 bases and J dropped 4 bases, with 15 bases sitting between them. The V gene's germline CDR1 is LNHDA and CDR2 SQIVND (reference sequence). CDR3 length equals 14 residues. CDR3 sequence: CASSPTRQAETQYF. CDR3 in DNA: TGTGCCAGTAGCCCGACTAGGCAAGCAGAGACCCAGTACTTC.